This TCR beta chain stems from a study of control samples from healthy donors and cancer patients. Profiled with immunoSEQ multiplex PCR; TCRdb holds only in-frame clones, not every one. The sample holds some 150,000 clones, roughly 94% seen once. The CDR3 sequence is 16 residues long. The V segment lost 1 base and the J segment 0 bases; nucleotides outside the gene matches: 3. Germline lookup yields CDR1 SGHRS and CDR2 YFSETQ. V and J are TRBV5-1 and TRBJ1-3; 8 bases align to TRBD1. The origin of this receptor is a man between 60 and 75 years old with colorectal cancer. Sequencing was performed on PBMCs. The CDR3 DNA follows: TGCGCCAGCAGCTTGTCAGGGGGCATCTCTGGAAACACCATATATTTT. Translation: CASSLSGGISGNTIYF. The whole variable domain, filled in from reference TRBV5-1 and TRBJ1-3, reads KAGVTQTPRYLIKTRGQQVTLSCSPISGHRSVSWYQQTPGQGLQFLFEYFSETQRNKGNFPGRFSGRQFSNSRSEMNVSTLELGDSALYLCASSLSGGISGNTIYFGEGSWLTVV.